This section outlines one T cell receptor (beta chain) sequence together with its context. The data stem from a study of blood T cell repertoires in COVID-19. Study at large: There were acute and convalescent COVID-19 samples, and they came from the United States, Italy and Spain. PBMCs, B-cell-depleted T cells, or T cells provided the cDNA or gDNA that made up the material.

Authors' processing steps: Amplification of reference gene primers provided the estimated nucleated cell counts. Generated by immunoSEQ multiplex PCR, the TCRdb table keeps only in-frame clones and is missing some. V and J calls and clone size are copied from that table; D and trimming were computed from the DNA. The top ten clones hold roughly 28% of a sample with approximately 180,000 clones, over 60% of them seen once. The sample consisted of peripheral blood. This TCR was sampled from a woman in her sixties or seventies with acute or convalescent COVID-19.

CDR3 region: CASSLGLAGTGEQYF. The CDR3 DNA reads TGTGCCAGCAGCTTGGGACTAGCGGGAACGGGAGAGCAGTACTTC. The chain employs TRBV7-3 and TRBJ2-7, with 13 bases matching TRBD2. CDR3 size: 15 residues. V was pared by 3 bases and J by 7 bases, with 6 bases of the junction left unmatched. Per the germline V gene, CDR1 is SGHTA and CDR2 is FQGTGA.